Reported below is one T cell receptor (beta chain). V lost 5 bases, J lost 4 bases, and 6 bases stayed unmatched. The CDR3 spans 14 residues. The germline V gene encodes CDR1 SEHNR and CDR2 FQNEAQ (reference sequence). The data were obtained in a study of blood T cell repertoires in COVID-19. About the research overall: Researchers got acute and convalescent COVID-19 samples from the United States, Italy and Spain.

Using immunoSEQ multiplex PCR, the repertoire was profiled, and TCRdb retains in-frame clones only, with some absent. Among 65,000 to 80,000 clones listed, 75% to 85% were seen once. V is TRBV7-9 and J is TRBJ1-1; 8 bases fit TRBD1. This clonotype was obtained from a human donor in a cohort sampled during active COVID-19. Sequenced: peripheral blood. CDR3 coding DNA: TGTGCCAGCAGCGCAACGACAGGGGCCACTGAAGCTTTCTTT. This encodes CASSATTGATEAFF.